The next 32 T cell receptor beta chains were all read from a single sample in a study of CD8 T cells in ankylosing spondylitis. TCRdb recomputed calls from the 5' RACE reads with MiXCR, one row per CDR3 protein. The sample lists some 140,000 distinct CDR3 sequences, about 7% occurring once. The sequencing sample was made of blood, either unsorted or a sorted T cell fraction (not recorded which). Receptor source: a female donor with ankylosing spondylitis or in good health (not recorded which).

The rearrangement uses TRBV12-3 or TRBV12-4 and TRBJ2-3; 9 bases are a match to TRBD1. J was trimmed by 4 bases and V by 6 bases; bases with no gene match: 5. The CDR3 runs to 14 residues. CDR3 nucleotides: TGTGCCAGCAGAGGACAGGGGCAAGCAGATACGCAGTATTTT. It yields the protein CASRGQGQADTQYF.

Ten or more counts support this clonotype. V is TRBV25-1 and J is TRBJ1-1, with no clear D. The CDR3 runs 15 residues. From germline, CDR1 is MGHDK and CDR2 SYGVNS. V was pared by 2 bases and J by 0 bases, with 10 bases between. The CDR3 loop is CASSEVGGLNTEAFF. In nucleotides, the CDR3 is TGTGCCAGCAGTGAAGTAGGAGGGTTGAACACTGAAGCTTTCTTT. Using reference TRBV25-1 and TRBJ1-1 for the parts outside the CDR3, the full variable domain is EADIYQTPRYLVIGTGKKITLECSQTMGHDKMYWYQQDPGMELHLIHYSYGVNSTEKGDLSSESTVSRIRTEHFPLTLESARPSHTSQYLCASSEVGGLNTEAFFGQGTRLTVV.

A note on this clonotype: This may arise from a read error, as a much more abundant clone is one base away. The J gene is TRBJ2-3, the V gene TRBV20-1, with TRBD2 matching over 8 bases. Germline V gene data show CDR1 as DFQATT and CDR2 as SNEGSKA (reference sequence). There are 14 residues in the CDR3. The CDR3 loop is CSAHPSGSTDAQYF. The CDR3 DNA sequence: TGCAGTGCTCATCCCAGCGGGAGCACAGATGCGCAGTATTTT.

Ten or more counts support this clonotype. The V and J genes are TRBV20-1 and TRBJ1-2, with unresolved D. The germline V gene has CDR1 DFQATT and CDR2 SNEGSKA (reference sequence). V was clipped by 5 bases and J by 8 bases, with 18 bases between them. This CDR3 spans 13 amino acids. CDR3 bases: TGCAGTGCTTACAAAGCCTCTCCGGACGGCTACACCTTC. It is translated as CSAYKASPDGYTF.

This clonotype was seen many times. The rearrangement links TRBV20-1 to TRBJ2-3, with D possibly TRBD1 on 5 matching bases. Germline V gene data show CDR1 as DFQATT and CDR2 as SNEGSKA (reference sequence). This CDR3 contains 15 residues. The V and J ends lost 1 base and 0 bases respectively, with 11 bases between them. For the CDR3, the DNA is TGCAGTGCTAGAGCCCTGGACACTAGCACAGATACGCAGTATTTT. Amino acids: CSARALDTSTDTQYF.

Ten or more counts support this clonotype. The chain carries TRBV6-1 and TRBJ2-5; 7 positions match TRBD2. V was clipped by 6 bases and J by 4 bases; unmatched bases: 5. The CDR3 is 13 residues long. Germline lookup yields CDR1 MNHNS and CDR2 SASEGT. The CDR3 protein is CASRFSGGETQYF. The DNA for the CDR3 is TGTGCCAGCAGATTTTCGGGGGGAGAGACCCAGTACTTC.

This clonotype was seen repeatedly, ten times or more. The CDR3 region is CASSFTTGTSGTNEQFF. In DNA form, the CDR3 reads TGCGCCAGCAGCTTCACCACCGGGACTAGCGGCACCAATGAGCAGTTCTTC. The rearrangement joins TRBV5-1 to TRBJ2-1, with 11 bases that match TRBD2. CDR1 and CDR2 from the germline V gene are SGHRS and YFSETQ. This CDR3 region has 17 residues. Trimming cost V 2 bases and J 6 bases; bases outside gene matches: 10.

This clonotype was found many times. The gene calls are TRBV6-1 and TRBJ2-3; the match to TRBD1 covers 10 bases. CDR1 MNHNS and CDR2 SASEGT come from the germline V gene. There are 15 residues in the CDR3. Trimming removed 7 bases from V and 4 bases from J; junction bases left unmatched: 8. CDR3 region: CASKDGQGGADTQYF. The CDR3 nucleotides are TGTGCCAGCAAAGACGGACAGGGGGGAGCAGATACGCAGTATTTT.

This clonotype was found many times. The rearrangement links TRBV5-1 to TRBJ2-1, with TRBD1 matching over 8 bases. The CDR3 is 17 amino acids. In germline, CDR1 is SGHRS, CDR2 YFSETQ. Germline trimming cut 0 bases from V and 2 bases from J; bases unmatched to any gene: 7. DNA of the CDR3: TGCGCCAGCAGCTTGGGGGGGGTGGACAGGGCCTACAATGAGCAGTTCTTC. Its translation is CASSLGGVDRAYNEQFF.

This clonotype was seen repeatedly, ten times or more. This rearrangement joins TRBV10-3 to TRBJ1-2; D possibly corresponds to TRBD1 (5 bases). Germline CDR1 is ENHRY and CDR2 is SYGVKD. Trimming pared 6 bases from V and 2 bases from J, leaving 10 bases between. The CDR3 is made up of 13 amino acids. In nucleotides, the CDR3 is TGTGCCATCAGACGGGACCTCAACTATGGCTACACCTTC. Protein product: CAIRRDLNYGYTF.

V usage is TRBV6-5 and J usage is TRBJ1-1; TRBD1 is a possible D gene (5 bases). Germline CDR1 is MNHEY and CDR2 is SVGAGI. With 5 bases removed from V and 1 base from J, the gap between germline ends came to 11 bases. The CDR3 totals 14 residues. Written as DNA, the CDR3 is TGTGCCAGCAGTCTACAAAGGGGGAACACTGAAGCTTTCTTT. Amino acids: CASSLQRGNTEAFF.

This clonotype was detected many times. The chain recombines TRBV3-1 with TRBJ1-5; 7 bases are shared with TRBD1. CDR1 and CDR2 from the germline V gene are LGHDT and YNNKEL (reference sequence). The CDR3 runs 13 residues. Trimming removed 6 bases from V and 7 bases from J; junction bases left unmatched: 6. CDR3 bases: TGTGCCAGCAGTACAGGGGTAATCCAGCCCCAGCATTTT. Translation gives CASSTGVIQPQHF. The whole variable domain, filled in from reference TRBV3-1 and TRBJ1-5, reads DTAVSQTPKYLVTQMGNDKSIKCEQNLGHDTMYWYKQDSKKFLKIMFSYNNKELIINETVPNRFSPKSPDKAHLNLHINSLELGDSAVYFCASSTGVIQPQHFGDGTRLSIL.

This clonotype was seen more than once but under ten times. For the CDR3, the DNA is TGCAGTGGGAGGGGCACGCGGGGTTCACCCCTCCACTTT. Its translation: CSGRGTRGSPLHF. The chain joins TRBV20-1 to TRBJ1-6; tentatively, D is TRBD1 (5 bases). Germline loops: CDR1 DFQATT, CDR2 SNEGSKA (reference sequence). Trimming cost V 7 bases and J 9 bases, with 16 bases left between them. The CDR3 is 13 amino acids.

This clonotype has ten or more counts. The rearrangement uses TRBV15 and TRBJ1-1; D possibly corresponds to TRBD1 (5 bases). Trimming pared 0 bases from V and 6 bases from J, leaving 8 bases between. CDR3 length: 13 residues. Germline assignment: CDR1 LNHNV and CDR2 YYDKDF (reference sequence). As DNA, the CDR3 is TGTGCCACCAGCAGAGATGGGGGGTCTGAAGCTTTCTTT. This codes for CATSRDGGSEAFF.

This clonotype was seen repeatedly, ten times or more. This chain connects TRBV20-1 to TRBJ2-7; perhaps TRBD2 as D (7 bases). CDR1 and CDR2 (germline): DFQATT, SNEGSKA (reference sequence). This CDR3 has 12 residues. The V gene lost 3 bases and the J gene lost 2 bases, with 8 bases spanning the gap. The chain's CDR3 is CSARRGPYEQYF. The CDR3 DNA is TGCAGTGCTAGGCGGGGGCCCTACGAGCAGTACTTC.

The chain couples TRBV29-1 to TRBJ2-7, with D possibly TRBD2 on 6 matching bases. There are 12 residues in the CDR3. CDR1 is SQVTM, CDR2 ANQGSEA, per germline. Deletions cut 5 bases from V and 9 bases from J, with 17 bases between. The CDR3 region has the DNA TGCAGCGTTCGGGACTGGAGAAGATGGCAGTACTTC. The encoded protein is CSVRDWRRWQYF.

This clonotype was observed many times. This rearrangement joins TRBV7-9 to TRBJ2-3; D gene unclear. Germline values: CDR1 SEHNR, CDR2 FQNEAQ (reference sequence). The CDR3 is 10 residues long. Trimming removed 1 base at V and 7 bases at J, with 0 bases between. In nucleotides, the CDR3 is TGTGCCAGCAGCTTAGATACGCAGTATTTT. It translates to CASSLDTQYF.

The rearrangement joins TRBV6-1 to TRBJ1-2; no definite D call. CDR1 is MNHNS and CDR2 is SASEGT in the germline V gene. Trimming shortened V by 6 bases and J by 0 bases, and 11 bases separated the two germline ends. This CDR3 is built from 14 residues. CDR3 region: CASRHLRTNYGYTF. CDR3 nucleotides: TGTGCCAGCAGGCACCTACGGACTAACTATGGCTACACCTTC.

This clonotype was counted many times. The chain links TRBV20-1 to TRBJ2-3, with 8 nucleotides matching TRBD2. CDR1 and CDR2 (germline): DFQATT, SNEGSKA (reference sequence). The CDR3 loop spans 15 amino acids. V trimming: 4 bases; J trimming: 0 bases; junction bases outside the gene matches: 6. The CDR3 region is CSATSSGWSTDTQYF. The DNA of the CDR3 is TGCAGTGCTACCTCTAGCGGGTGGAGCACAGATACGCAGTATTTT.

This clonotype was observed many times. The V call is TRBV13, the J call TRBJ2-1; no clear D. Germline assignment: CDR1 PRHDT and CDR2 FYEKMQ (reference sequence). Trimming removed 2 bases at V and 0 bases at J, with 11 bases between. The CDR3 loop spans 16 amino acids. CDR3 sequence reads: CASSLKDGSSYNEQFF. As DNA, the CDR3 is TGTGCCAGCAGCTTAAAGGACGGCAGCTCCTACAATGAGCAGTTCTTC.

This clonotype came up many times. Here the CDR3 reads CASSLATGQGYTF. CDR3 in DNA: TGCGCCAGCAGCTTGGCCACAGGGCAAGGCTACACCTTC. The chain carries TRBV5-1 and TRBJ1-2; D perhaps matches TRBD1 (6 bases). V lost 0 bases, J lost 8 bases, and 11 bases lay in between. The CDR3 is made up of 13 amino acids. Germline V lookup: CDR1 SGHRS, CDR2 YFSETQ.

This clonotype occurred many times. The CDR3 is CASSQGRTDTQYF. In DNA, the CDR3 is TGCGCCAGCAGCCAAGGACGCACAGATACGCAGTATTTT. This sequence joins TRBV4-1 and TRBJ2-3; no clear D gene. Trimming shortened V by 1 base and J by 1 base, and 3 bases separated the two germline ends. Germline CDR1 MGHRA, CDR2 YSYEKL. The CDR3 spans 13 residues.

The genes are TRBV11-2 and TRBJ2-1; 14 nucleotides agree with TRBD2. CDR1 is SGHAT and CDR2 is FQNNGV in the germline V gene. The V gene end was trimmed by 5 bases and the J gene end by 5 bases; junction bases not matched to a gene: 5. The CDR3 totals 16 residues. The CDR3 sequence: CASSGRLAGGNNEQFF. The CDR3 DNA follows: TGTGCCAGCAGCGGACGACTAGCGGGAGGGAACAATGAGCAGTTCTTC.

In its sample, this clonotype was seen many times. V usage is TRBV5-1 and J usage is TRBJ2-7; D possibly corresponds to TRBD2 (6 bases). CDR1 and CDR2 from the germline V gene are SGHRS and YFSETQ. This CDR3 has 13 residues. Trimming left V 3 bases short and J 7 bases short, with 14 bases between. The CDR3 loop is CASSWDSQGEQYF. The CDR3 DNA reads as TGCGCCAGCAGCTGGGACTCTCAGGGTGAGCAGTACTTC.

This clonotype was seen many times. The CDR3 reads CASSPRTAQDTQYF. The CDR3 bases are TGTGCCAGCAGTCCCCGGACTGCACAAGATACGCAGTATTTT. V is TRBV6-1 and J is TRBJ2-3, with D possibly TRBD2 on 5 matching bases. This CDR3 is 14 amino acids long. Per the germline V gene, CDR1 is MNHNS and CDR2 is SASEGT. V gave up 5 bases and J gave up 5 bases, with 14 bases separating them.

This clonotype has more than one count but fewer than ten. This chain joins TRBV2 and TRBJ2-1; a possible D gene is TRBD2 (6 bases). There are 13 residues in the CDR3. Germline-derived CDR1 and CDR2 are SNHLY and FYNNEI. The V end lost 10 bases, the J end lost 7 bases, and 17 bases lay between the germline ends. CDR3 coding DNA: TGTGCCACCTGGACTAAGGGCGAGAATGAGCAGTTCTTC. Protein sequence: CATWTKGENEQFF.

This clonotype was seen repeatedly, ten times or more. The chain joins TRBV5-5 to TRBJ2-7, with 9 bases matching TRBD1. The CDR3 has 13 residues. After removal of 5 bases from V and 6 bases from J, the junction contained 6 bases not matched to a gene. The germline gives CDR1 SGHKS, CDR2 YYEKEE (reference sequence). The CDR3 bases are TGTGCCAGCAGACAGGGGGCAATAACCGAGCAGTACTTC. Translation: CASRQGAITEQYF. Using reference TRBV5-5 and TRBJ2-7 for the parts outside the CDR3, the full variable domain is DAGVTQSPTHLIKTRGQQVTLRCSPISGHKSVSWYQQVLGQGPQFIFQYYEKEERGRGNFPDRFSARQFPNYSSELNVNALLLGDSALYLCASRQGAITEQYFGPGTRLTVT.

CDR3 loop: CASSERVGDTQYF. CDR3 nucleotides: TGTGCCAGCAGTGAACGGGTAGGAGATACGCAGTATTTT. This chain joins TRBV2 and TRBJ2-3; D remains unclear. The V and J ends lost 2 bases and 5 bases respectively, with 8 bases between them. The CDR3 runs to 13 residues. Per the germline V gene, CDR1 is SNHLY and CDR2 is FYNNEI.

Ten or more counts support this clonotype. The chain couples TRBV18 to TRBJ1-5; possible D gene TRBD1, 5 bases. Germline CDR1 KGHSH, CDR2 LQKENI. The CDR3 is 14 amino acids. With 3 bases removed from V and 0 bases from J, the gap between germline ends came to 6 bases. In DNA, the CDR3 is TGTGCCAGCTCACCGCAGGGTAGCAATCAGCCCCAGCATTTT. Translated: CASSPQGSNQPQHF.

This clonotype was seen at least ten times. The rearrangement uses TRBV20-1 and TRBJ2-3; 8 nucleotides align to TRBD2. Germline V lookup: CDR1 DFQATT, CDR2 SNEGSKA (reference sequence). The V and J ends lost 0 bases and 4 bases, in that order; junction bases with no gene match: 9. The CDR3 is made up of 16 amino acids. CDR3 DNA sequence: TGCAGTGCTAGAGACCTACTAGCGGACGAACCAGATACGCAGTATTTT. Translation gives CSARDLLADEPDTQYF.

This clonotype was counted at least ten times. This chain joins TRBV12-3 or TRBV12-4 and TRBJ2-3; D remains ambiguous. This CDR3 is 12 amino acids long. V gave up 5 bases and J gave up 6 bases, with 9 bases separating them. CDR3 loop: CASSSMGDTQYF. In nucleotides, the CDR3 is TGTGCCAGCAGTAGCATGGGGGATACGCAGTATTTT.

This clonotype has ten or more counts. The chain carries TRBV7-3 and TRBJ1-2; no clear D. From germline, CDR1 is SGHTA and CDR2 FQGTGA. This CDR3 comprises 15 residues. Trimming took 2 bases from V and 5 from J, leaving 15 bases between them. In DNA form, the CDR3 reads TGTGCCAGCAGCTTAGTATCCGGGAATGATTATGGCTACACCTTC. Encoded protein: CASSLVSGNDYGYTF.